The clone carrying this T cell receptor beta chain has a handful of counts. The V end lost 2 bases, the J end lost 1 base, and 6 bases lay between the germline ends. Germline values: CDR1 GTSNPN, CDR2 SVGIG (reference sequence). The length of the CDR3 is 13 residues. This sample was included in a study of blood T cell repertoires in COVID-19. Across the study: Sample material is recorded as cDNA or gDNA derived from T cells, B-cell-depleted T cells, or PBMCs.

The method was immunoSEQ multiplex PCR; TCRdb's version includes in-frame clones alone and lacks a portion of them. The sample lists approximately 220,000 clones, roughly four fifths seen once, with about 2.9% in the top ten. The sequenced sample was peripheral blood. The receptor was derived from a woman aged 25 to 39 who had recovered from COVID-19. This chain joins TRBV30 and TRBJ1-5; D is unresolved. CDR3 protein: CAWSPSSNQPQHF. In DNA form, the CDR3 reads TGTGCCTGGAGTCCTTCGAGCAATCAGCCCCAGCATTTT.